This T cell receptor (beta chain) was identified in a study of early T cells in non-severe SARS-CoV-2 infection. The ends lost 2 bases at V and 5 bases at J; junction bases unmatched: 10. CDR3 length: 16 amino acids. Per germline, CDR1 SEHNR and CDR2 FQNEAQ (reference sequence). TCRdb called the 5' RACE reads again in MiXCR, with one record for every CDR3 protein. The sample includes about 71,000 distinct CDR3 sequences, roughly 12% of them seen just once. This sequence originates from an adult who was a healthcare worker with PCR-confirmed SARS-CoV-2 infection or an uninfected control (not recorded which). Sequencing used whole blood, obtained at baseline. V usage is TRBV7-9 and J usage is TRBJ2-7; 9 nucleotides align to TRBD1. The DNA for the CDR3 is TGTGCCAGCAGCTTAACTCCGGGACAGGGAAGGGACGAGCAGTACTTC. Translated, it gives CASSLTPGQGRDEQYF.